This entry lists 12 T cell receptor beta chains sequenced from one sample in a study of glioma-infiltrating T cells after dendritic cell vaccination. Libraries were prepared by immunoSEQ multiplex PCR; TCRdb keeps only in-frame clonotypes and omits some of them. The sample contains 93,000 or so clones, about four fifths of which appear only once. The sample here was blood, taken before dendritic cell vaccination. The receptors stem from a human donor with glioblastoma.

This clone was detected only a few times. The V gene is TRBV4-1, the J gene TRBJ2-7; D is perhaps TRBD2 (5 bases). Germline values: CDR1 MGHRA, CDR2 YSYEKL. Deletions cut 1 base from V and 3 bases from J, with 16 bases between. The CDR3 is 16 residues long. In nucleotides, the CDR3 is TGCGCCAGCAGCCAAGGTCCGGGATCGGCTTTCTACGAGCAGTACTTC. As protein: CASSQGPGSAFYEQYF.

The J gene is TRBJ1-2, the V gene TRBV5-1, with a weak D call TRBD1 (6 bases). The CDR3 has 16 amino acids. V lost 3 bases and J 5 bases, leaving 20 bases between the germline ends. Germline assignment: CDR1 SGHRS and CDR2 YFSETQ. CDR3 sequence (DNA): TGCGCCAGCAGCTCGGGACATACGGTAGGATGGTATGGCTACACCTTC. It specifies CASSSGHTVGWYGYTF. The whole variable domain, remainder taken from reference TRBV5-1 and TRBJ1-2, is KAGVTQTPRYLIKTRGQQVTLSCSPISGHRSVSWYQQTPGQGLQFLFEYFSETQRNKGNFPGRFSGRQFSNSRSEMNVSTLELGDSALYLCASSSGHTVGWYGYTFGSGTRLTVV.

The J gene is TRBJ2-2, the V gene TRBV2, with D hard to call. Trimming pared 6 bases from V and 3 bases from J, leaving 5 bases between. This CDR3 spans 12 amino acids. The germline CDR1 and CDR2 sequences are SNHLY and FYNNEI. The CDR3 DNA sequence: TGTGCCAGCAGGTCGGACACCGGGGAGCTGTTTTTT. Residues: CASRSDTGELFF.

The genes are TRBV19 and TRBJ1-3; 10 bases are a match to TRBD1. From germline, CDR1 is LNHDA and CDR2 SQIVND (reference sequence). V lost 3 bases, J lost 0 bases, and 5 bases stayed unmatched. The CDR3 length is 17 residues. As DNA, the CDR3 is TGTGCCAGTAGTATCGGAGACAGGGGGCTCTCTGGAAACACCATATATTTT. Amino acids: CASSIGDRGLSGNTIYF.

The rearrangement uses TRBV7-6 and TRBJ2-7, with D tentatively TRBD1 (5 bases). CDR3 length: 13 residues. V was trimmed by 0 bases and J by 3 bases, leaving 6 bases between them. From germline, CDR1 is SGHVS and CDR2 FNYEAQ. CDR3: CASSLAQGYEQYF. The CDR3 nucleotides read TGTGCCAGCAGCTTAGCCCAGGGCTACGAGCAGTACTTC.

The V call is TRBV10-3, the J call TRBJ2-1; D gene uncertain. This CDR3 is 12 amino acids long. V lost 7 bases and J 9 bases, leaving 13 bases between the germline ends. Germline V lookup: CDR1 ENHRY, CDR2 SYGVKD. CDR3 sequence: CAIKDTAPEQFF. In DNA, the CDR3 is TGTGCCATCAAAGATACAGCCCCTGAGCAGTTCTTC.

V gene TRBV29-1 combines with J gene TRBJ1-2, with TRBD1 as a possible D gene (6 bases). The CDR3 contains 13 residues. V dropped 2 bases and J dropped 5 bases, with 12 bases sitting between them. Per germline, CDR1 SQVTM and CDR2 ANQGSEA. The CDR3, as DNA: TGCAGCGTTGAATCTCAGGGGCCGTATGGCTACACCTTC. Translating gives CSVESQGPYGYTF.

There are a few counts of this clone. This chain joins TRBV2 and TRBJ2-3, with 9 bases matching TRBD1. Germline V gene lookup returns CDR1 SNHLY and CDR2 FYNNEI. The CDR3 covers 14 residues. The V gene end was trimmed by 6 bases and the J gene end by 1 base; junction bases not matched to a gene: 2. The DNA for the CDR3 is TGTGCCAGCAGGGGACAGGGTGGCACAGATACGCAGTATTTT. The encoded protein is CASRGQGGTDTQYF.

This clone occurred many times. Compared with germline, one end of the junction differs, possibly owing to a read error. The chain carries TRBV11-3 and TRBJ2-7, with TRBD2 matching over 9 bases. Germline-derived CDR1 and CDR2 are SGHNT and YENEEA. The CDR3 totals 13 residues. Here the CDR3 DNA reads TGTGCCAGCAGCATAGCGGGAGCGCACGAATTGGTCTTC. The encoded protein is CASSIAGAHELVF.

The chain has TRBV28 and TRBJ2-7; 9 bases line up with TRBD1. J was trimmed by 3 bases and V by 1 base; bases with no gene match: 4. The germline V gene has CDR1 MDHEN and CDR2 SYDVKM. This CDR3 region has 15 residues. The CDR3, as DNA: TGTGCCAGCAGTTTATATGGGACAGGGCGCTACGAGCAGTACTTC. As protein: CASSLYGTGRYEQYF.

This clone has a single count. V and J are TRBV28 and TRBJ1-1, with D possibly TRBD1 on 6 matching bases. Deletions cut 7 bases from V and 1 base from J, with 13 bases between. The CDR3 has 14 residues. Germline CDR1 is MDHEN and CDR2 is SYDVKM. CDR3 DNA: TGTGCCAGCATCAGGGGAGGGCCGAACACTGAAGCTTTCTTT. Its translation: CASIRGGPNTEAFF.

The chain is built from TRBV11-2 and TRBJ2-7, with 7 bases that match TRBD1. Trimming at V came to 3 bases and at J to 5 bases, leaving 7 bases not matched to a gene. Per the germline V gene, CDR1 is SGHAT and CDR2 is FQNNGV. This CDR3 is 14 amino acids long. The CDR3 DNA reads TGTGCCAGCAGCTTGAACAGGGGATCTCACGAGCAGTACTTC. Its translation is CASSLNRGSHEQYF.